This T cell receptor (beta chain) came from a study of monozygotic twins with inflammatory bowel disease. Study-level results: Twins with IBD had fewer clonotypes in common with others than healthy twins, particularly during disease activity. Those with IBD had lower TCRbeta diversity (inverse Simpson) than their healthy co-twins did.

Per-sample cDNA came from eight separate reactions. Reanalyzing the 5' RACE reads, TCRdb keeps one entry per CDR3 protein, without DNA. The sample table sets out around 380,000 distinct CDR3 sequences. From germline, CDR1 is SGHAT and CDR2 FQNNGV. This CDR3 has 17 residues. Collection of a 2.5 ml blood sample took place per donor. Remarks on this clonotype: Its antigen is undetermined.

The material sequenced was blood. This clonotype was sampled from a human donor with ulcerative colitis or Crohn's disease, or a healthy co-twin of an affected twin (not recorded which). The chain links TRBV11-2 to TRBJ2-5. CDR3 sequence reads: CASSLVLRAGLQETQYF.